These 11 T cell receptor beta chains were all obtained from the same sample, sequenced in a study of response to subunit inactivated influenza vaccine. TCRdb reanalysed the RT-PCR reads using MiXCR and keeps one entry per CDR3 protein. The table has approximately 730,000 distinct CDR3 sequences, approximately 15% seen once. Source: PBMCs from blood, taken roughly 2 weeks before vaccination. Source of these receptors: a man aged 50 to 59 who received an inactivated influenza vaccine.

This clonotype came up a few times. CDR3 sequence: CSATGQGNTGELFF. The CDR3 DNA reads as TGCAGTGCTACGGGACAGGGAAACACCGGGGAGCTGTTTTTT. The V gene is TRBV20-1, the J gene TRBJ2-2, with TRBD1 matching over 9 bases. Germline V CDR1 and CDR2: DFQATT, SNEGSKA (reference sequence). Losses at the gene ends were 4 bases for V and 2 bases for J; bases not matched to a gene: 2. This CDR3 region has 14 residues.

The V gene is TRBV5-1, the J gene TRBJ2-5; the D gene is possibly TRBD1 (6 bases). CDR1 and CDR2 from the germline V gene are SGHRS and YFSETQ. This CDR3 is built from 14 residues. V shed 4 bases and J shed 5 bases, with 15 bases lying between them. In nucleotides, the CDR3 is TGCGCCAGCAGCATAACAGGGTATTGGGAGACCCAGTACTTC. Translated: CASSITGYWETQYF.

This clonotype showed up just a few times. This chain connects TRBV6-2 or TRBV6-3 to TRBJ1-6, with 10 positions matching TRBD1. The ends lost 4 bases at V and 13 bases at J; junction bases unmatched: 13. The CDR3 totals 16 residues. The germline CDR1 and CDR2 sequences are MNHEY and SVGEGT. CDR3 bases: TGTGCCAGCAGTTCGGACAGGGGGTTCGGTAGTTCGCCCCTCCACTTT. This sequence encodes CASSSDRGFGSSPLHF.

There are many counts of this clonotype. The CDR3 is CASSYRDRANYGYTF. CDR3 coding DNA: TGTGCCAGCAGTTACCGGGACAGGGCTAACTATGGCTACACCTTC. The chain is built from TRBV6-5 and TRBJ1-2, with 9 positions matching TRBD1. This CDR3 spans 15 amino acids. From germline, CDR1 is MNHEY and CDR2 SVGAGI. J was trimmed by 0 bases and V by 2 bases; bases with no gene match: 1.

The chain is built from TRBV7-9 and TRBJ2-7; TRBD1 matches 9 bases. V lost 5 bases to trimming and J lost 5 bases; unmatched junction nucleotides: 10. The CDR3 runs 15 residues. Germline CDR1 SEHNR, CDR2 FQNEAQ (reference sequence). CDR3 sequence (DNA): TGTGCCAGCAGCCCGGACAGGGGCCGGTTGGACGAGCAGTACTTC. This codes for CASSPDRGRLDEQYF. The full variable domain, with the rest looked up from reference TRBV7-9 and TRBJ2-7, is DTGVSQNPRHKITKRGQNVTFRCDPISEHNRLYWYRQTLGQGPEFLTYFQNEAQLEKSRLLSDRFSAERPKGSFSTLEIQRTEQGDSAMYLCASSPDRGRLDEQYFGPGTRLTVT.

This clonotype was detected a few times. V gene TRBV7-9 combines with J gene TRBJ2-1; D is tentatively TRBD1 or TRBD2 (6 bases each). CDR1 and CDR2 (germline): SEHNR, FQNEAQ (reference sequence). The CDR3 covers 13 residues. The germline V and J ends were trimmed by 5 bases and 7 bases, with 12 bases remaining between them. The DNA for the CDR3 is TGTGCCAGCAGCCGAGGGGGGACAAATGAGCAGTTCTTC. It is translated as CASSRGGTNEQFF.

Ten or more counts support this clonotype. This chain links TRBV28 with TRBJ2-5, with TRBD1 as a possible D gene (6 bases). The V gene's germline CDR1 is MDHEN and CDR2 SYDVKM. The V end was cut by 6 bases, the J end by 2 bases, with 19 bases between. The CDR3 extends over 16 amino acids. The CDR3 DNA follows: TGTGCCAGCAGCCCGGCAGGGGCTGCCTCTCAAGAGACCCAGTACTTC. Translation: CASSPAGAASQETQYF.

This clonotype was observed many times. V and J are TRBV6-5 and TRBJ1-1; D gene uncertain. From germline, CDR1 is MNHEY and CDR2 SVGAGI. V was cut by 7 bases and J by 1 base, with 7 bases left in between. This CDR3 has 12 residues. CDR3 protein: CASKSGNTEAFF. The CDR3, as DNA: TGTGCCAGCAAATCGGGGAACACTGAAGCTTTCTTT.

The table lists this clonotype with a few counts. The CDR3 DNA reads TGCAGTGCTAGATCACTGACAGCCGGCTCCACTGAAGCTTTCTTT. Protein sequence: CSARSLTAGSTEAFF. This rearrangement joins TRBV20-1 to TRBJ1-1, with a possible D match to TRBD1 (5 bases). CDR1 and CDR2 from the germline V gene are DFQATT and SNEGSKA (reference sequence). Deletions cut 2 bases from V and 4 bases from J, with 17 bases between. This CDR3 comprises 15 residues.

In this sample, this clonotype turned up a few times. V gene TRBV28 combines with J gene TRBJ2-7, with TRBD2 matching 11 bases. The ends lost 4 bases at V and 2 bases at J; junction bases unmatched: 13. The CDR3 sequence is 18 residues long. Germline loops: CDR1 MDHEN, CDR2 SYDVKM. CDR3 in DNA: TGTGCCAGCAGTTACGAAATAACCGGGACTAGCGGACCCTACGAGCAGTACTTC. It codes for CASSYEITGTSGPYEQYF.

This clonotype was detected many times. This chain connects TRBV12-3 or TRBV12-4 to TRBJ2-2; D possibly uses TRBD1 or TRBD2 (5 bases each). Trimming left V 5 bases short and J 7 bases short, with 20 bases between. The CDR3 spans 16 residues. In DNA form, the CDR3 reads TGTGCCAGCAGTCCCGGGCCCCGGGGCGTAGGCGGGGAGCTGTTTTTT. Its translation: CASSPGPRGVGGELFF.